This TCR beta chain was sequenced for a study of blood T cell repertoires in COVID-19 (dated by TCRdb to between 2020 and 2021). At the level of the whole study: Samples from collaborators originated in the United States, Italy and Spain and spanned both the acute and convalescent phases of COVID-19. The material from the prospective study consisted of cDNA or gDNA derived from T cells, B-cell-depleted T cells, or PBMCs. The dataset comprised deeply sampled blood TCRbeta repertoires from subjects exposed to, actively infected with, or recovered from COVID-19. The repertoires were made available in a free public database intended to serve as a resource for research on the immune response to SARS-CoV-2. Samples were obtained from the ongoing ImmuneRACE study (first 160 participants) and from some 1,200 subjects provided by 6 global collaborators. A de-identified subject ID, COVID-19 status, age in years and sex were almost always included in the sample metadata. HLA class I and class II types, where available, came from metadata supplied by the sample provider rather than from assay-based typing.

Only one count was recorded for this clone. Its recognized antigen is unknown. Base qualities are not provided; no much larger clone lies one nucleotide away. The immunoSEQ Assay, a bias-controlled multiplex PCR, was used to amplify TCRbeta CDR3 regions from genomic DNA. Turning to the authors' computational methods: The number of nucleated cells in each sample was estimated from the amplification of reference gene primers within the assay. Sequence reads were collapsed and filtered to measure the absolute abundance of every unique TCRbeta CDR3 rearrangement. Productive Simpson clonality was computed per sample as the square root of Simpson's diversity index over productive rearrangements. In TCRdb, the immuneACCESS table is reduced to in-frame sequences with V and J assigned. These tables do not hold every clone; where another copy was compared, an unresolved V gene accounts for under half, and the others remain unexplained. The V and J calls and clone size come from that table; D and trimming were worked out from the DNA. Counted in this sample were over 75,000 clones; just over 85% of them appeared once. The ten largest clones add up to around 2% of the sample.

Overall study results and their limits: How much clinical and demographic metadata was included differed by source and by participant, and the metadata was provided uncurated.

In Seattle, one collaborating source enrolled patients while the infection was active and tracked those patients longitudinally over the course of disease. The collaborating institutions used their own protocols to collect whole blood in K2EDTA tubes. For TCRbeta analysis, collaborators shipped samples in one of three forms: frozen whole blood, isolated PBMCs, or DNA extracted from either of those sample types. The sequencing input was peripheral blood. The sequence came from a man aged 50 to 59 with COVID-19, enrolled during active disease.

The CDR3 protein sequence reads: CAGGTDRRQYF. The DNA is TGTGCCGGGGGCACAGATAGACGGCAGTACTTC. The chain employs TRBV30 and TRBJ2-7; TRBD1 could be the D gene, as 6 bases match. V and J are truncated by 8 bases and 9 bases respectively, leaving an intervening sequence of 17 bases. Based on the germline V gene (reference sequence), the CDR1 and CDR2 sequences are GTSNPN and SVGIG. The cysteine opens and the phenylalanine closes a CDR3 of 11 amino acids. The entry retains the CDR3 DNA only, 33 bases that are in frame from base 1.